This entry lists 25 T cell receptor beta chains sequenced from one sample in a study of cytomegalovirus exposure and HLA in healthy donors. With 60 Vbeta and 13 Jbeta primers, the PCR was carried out. TCRdb keeps only in-frame clones here, not all; method: immunoSEQ multiplex PCR. The table shows about 180,000 clones, with approximately 80% occurring only once. The sample was PBMCs. The receptor set was obtained from a woman aged 50 to 60 in good health and CMV-seronegative.

This chain links TRBV27 with TRBJ2-1, with D tentatively TRBD2 (6 bases). This CDR3 comprises 13 residues. Trimming took off 3 bases at V and 12 bases at J, with 15 bases between the two ends. CDR1 is MNHEY, CDR2 SMNVEV, per germline (reference sequence). The CDR3 DNA sequence: TGTGCCAGCAGTTTCGGCGTTCGACTAGGGCAGTTCTTC. It specifies CASSFGVRLGQFF.

The CDR3: CASSQVRGSQNTF. The CDR3 nucleotides read TGCGCCAGCAGCCAAGTACGGGGAAGTCAGAACACCTTC. The rearrangement uses TRBV4-3 and TRBJ1-2, with D unresolved. Germline values: CDR1 LGHNA, CDR2 YSLEER. Deletions cut 1 base from V and 12 bases from J, with 15 bases between. This CDR3 region has 13 residues.

This chain uses TRBV27 with TRBJ2-7; D may be TRBD2 (6 bases). Trimming removed 3 bases from V and 2 bases from J, with 11 bases in between. Germline V gene lookup returns CDR1 MNHEY and CDR2 SMNVEV (reference sequence). The CDR3 covers 14 residues. In nucleotides, the CDR3 is TGTGCCAGCAGTTTCTCGGGGGAACCCTACGAGCAGTACTTC. Amino acids: CASSFSGEPYEQYF.

The V and J genes are TRBV30 and TRBJ1-1; 9 bases are shared with TRBD1. The J segment lost 8 bases and the V segment lost 3 bases, leaving 7 bases of the junction unmatched. The CDR3 spans 13 residues. CDR1 is GTSNPN, CDR2 SVGIG, per germline (reference sequence). The CDR3 DNA follows: TGTGCCTGGAGGCCGGGACAGGGTTTCGAAGCTTTCTTT. It encodes CAWRPGQGFEAFF.

V and J are TRBV6-1 and TRBJ1-2; 8 bases align to TRBD1. Germline CDR1 MNHNS, CDR2 SASEGT. The CDR3 loop spans 15 amino acids. V dropped 0 bases and J dropped 7; count of bases not matched to a gene: 7. As DNA, the CDR3 is TGTGCCAGCAGTGAAGCGCAGGGGGCGATCGGTGGCTACACCTTC. Its translation: CASSEAQGAIGGYTF.

The chain links TRBV6-1 to TRBJ1-3, with D unclear. This CDR3 contains 13 residues. The germline V and J ends were trimmed by 8 bases and 1 base, with 9 bases remaining between them. Germline CDR1 MNHNS, CDR2 SASEGT. In DNA, the CDR3 is TGTGCCAGCGCAACAGAGTCTGGAAACACCATATATTTT. Translated, it gives CASATESGNTIYF.

The V call is TRBV18, the J call TRBJ1-5; D unresolved. The CDR3 extends over 13 amino acids. Deletions cut 5 bases from V and 2 bases from J, with 7 bases between. The germline V gene has CDR1 KGHSH and CDR2 LQKENI. CDR3 DNA: TGTGCCAGCTCATTATCAGGCAATCAGCCCCAGCATTTT. Its protein product is CASSLSGNQPQHF.

The V gene is TRBV28, the J gene TRBJ2-3, with D tentatively TRBD1 (6 bases). The CDR3 sequence is 15 residues long. Trimming cost V 5 bases and J 5 bases, with 17 bases left between them. Germline V gives CDR1 MDHEN, CDR2 SYDVKM. As DNA, the CDR3 is TGTGCCAGCAGTACCCTAGTTTTAGGGGGAGATACGCAGTATTTT. Translating gives CASSTLVLGGDTQYF.

J is TRBJ1-6 and V is TRBV29-1; 9 bases agree with TRBD1. This CDR3 is built from 13 residues. V lost 4 bases, J lost 10 bases, and 5 bases stayed unmatched. Germline CDR1 reads SQVTM; CDR2 reads ANQGSEA. Here the CDR3 reads CSVATGGGSPLHF. CDR3 DNA: TGCAGCGTTGCCACAGGGGGCGGGTCACCCCTCCACTTT.

This clone was picked up a small number of times. The chain links TRBV27 to TRBJ1-5, with D possibly matching TRBD1 (6 bases). CDR3 length: 19 residues. Trimming took 5 bases from V and 0 from J, leaving 23 bases between them. Germline V gene sequence: CDR1 MNHEY, CDR2 SMNVEV (reference sequence). The CDR3 is CASSPSWTADSYSNQPQHF. The CDR3 nucleotides are TGTGCCAGCAGTCCGTCTTGGACAGCGGACTCCTATAGCAATCAGCCCCAGCATTTT.

The V gene is TRBV19, the J gene TRBJ1-6; the match to TRBD1 covers 8 bases. Germline V gives CDR1 LNHDA, CDR2 SQIVND (reference sequence). Unmatched junction bases numbered 9, after V lost 5 bases and J lost 0 bases. The CDR3 has 18 amino acids. This CDR3 reads CASSGRQGPSSYNSPLHF. The CDR3 region has the DNA TGTGCCAGTAGTGGTCGACAGGGGCCGAGCTCCTATAATTCACCCCTCCACTTT. Using reference TRBV19 and TRBJ1-6 for the parts outside the CDR3, the full variable domain is DGGITQSPKYLFRKEGQNVTLSCEQNLNHDAMYWYRQDPGQGLRLIYYSQIVNDFQKGDIAEGYSVSREKKESFPLTVTSAQKNPTAFYLCASSGRQGPSSYNSPLHFGNGTRLTVT.

This chain joins TRBV2 and TRBJ2-1; TRBD2 is a possible D gene (6 bases). The CDR3 has 13 amino acids. Trimming left V 5 bases short and J 9 bases short, with 14 bases between. Germline V CDR1 and CDR2: SNHLY, FYNNEI. The CDR3 region is CASSPSREIEQFF. The CDR3 nucleotides are TGTGCCAGCAGTCCCTCACGGGAGATTGAGCAGTTCTTC.

DNA for the CDR3: TGTGCCAGCAGTACACCGTCGGGGGGGAACACAGATACGCAGTATTTT. Protein: CASSTPSGGNTDTQYF. The V gene is TRBV28, the J gene TRBJ2-3, with 8 bases lining up with TRBD2. In germline, CDR1 is MDHEN, CDR2 SYDVKM. V dropped 5 bases and J dropped 2; count of bases not matched to a gene: 9. The CDR3 is 16 amino acids.

The chain combines TRBV4-2 with TRBJ2-7, with 9 bases lining up with TRBD1. The germline CDR1 and CDR2 sequences are LGHNA and YNFKEQ. V trimming: 0 bases; J trimming: 1 base; junction bases outside the gene matches: 1. CDR3 size: 15 residues. CDR3 loop: CASSQDGTGSYEQYF. CDR3 in DNA: TGTGCCAGCAGCCAAGACGGGACAGGGTCCTACGAGCAGTACTTC.

This chain connects TRBV28 to TRBJ2-5; 9 nucleotides match TRBD2. The CDR3 runs 18 residues. Germline V gene sequence: CDR1 MDHEN, CDR2 SYDVKM. V gave up 4 bases and J gave up 5 bases; unmatched junction bases: 17. DNA of the CDR3: TGTGCCAGCAGTTGGACGGGTAGCGGGAGATTTAACCGGGAGACCCAGTACTTC. The encoded protein is CASSWTGSGRFNRETQYF.

The chain couples TRBV27 to TRBJ1-6, with 11 bases matching TRBD1. The J segment lost 8 bases and the V segment lost 5 bases, leaving 5 bases of the junction unmatched. Germline loops: CDR1 MNHEY, CDR2 SMNVEV (reference sequence). CDR3 length equals 15 residues. The CDR3 is CASSLGTGGYSPLHF. The CDR3 nucleotides read TGTGCCAGCAGTCTCGGGACAGGGGGATATTCACCCCTCCACTTT.

The J gene is TRBJ2-7, the V gene TRBV7-8; D not certain. This CDR3 is built from 14 residues. Between the trimmed V and J ends, which lost 1 base and 4 bases, there was a span of 11 bases. Germline CDR1 SGHVS, CDR2 FQNEAQ. The CDR3 here is CASSLGTGWYEQYF. The CDR3 DNA is TGTGCCAGCAGCTTAGGCACGGGTTGGTACGAGCAGTACTTC.

This chain links TRBV7-7 with TRBJ1-2, with 7 positions matching TRBD1. Germline trimming cut 8 bases from V and 1 base from J; bases unmatched to any gene: 13. The CDR3 contains 16 residues. Germline lookup yields CDR1 SSHAT and CDR2 FNYEAQ (reference sequence). The CDR3 sequence is CASGRVGQGDNYGYTF. CDR3 DNA sequence: TGTGCCAGCGGCAGAGTCGGGCAGGGGGATAACTATGGCTACACCTTC.

This clone was observed once. This sequence joins TRBV20-1 and TRBJ1-5; D is undetermined. CDR3 length: 11 amino acids. CDR1 and CDR2 (germline): DFQATT, SNEGSKA (reference sequence). Trimming shortened V by 0 bases and J by 14 bases, and 11 bases separated the two germline ends. This chain's CDR3 is CSAREEGWEHF. In nucleotides, the CDR3 is TGCAGTGCTAGAGAGGAGGGATGGGAGCATTTT.

The chain couples TRBV7-3 to TRBJ2-2, with a tentative D call TRBD2 (5 bases). V was cut by 4 bases and J by 2 bases, with 8 bases left in between. This CDR3 is built from 14 residues. From germline, CDR1 is SGHTA and CDR2 FQGTGA. The CDR3 region has the DNA TGTGCCAGCAGCTCCAGCGGAAACACCGGGGAGCTGTTTTTT. It is translated as CASSSSGNTGELFF.

The V and J genes are TRBV19 and TRBJ1-5; no clear D gene. This CDR3 contains 17 residues. Trimming took 10 bases from V and 0 from J, leaving 22 bases between them. CDR1 and CDR2 from the germline V gene are LNHDA and SQIVND (reference sequence). CDR3 residues: CATQPRRTDYSNQPQHF. CDR3 coding DNA: TGTGCCACCCAACCGAGACGGACCGACTATAGCAATCAGCCCCAGCATTTT.

This clone was observed a single time. The junction does not match germline at one end; this may be a read error. The gene calls are TRBV2 and TRBJ1-5; 8 nucleotides match TRBD1. Germline V gives CDR1 SNHLY, CDR2 FYNNEI. CDR3 length: 15 amino acids. CDR3: CASREAGGRGQPQHF. The CDR3 DNA follows: TGTGCCAGCAGGGAAGCAGGGGGCCGGGGTCAGCCCCAGCATTTT.

This chain connects TRBV5-1 to TRBJ2-7, with 7 bases fitting TRBD1. Germline-derived CDR1 and CDR2 are SGHRS and YFSETQ. This CDR3 comprises 16 residues. The trim removed 4 bases at V and 2 bases at J, leaving 12 bases unmatched. CDR3 nucleotides: TGCGCCAGCAGCCCGGTCGGACAGGCGCTCCCCTACGAGCAGTACTTC. It translates to CASSPVGQALPYEQYF.

A single count supports this clone. V and J are TRBV28 and TRBJ2-7, with D possibly TRBD2 on 6 matching bases. Per the germline V gene, CDR1 is MDHEN and CDR2 is SYDVKM. This CDR3 is 14 amino acids long. The V end was cut by 6 bases, the J end by 2 bases, with 14 bases between. DNA of the CDR3: TGTGCCAGCAGAGCCGGGAGACCTACCTACGAGCAGTACTTC. As protein: CASRAGRPTYEQYF.

This clone has a handful of counts. The V and J genes are TRBV18 and TRBJ1-3, with a weak D call TRBD1 (5 bases). Trimming shortened V by 2 bases and J by 4 bases, and 15 bases separated the two germline ends. From germline, CDR1 is KGHSH and CDR2 LQKENI. The CDR3 covers 16 residues. CDR3 DNA: TGTGCCAGCTCACCAGCACAGGCCACCTTCGGAAACACCATATATTTT. Its protein is CASSPAQATFGNTIYF.